Following are 23 T cell receptor beta chains from one sample sequenced in a study of blood T cells in healthy people across ages. Combining a sample-barcoded 5' primer with a J-beta primer mix, a second PCR ran for roughly 6 to 12 cycles. MiXCR, applied by TCRdb to the 5' RACE reads, yields one record per CDR3 protein. The data show about 730,000 distinct CDR3 sequences, roughly 47% seen once. Sample: blood. The receptors derive from a woman aged 55-69 years in good health.

V usage is TRBV18 and J usage is TRBJ2-4; TRBD1 matches at 7 bases. The J call may be faulty, since TRBJ2-7 better matches the DNA end. The CDR3 has 13 residues. Germline CDR1 and CDR2: KGHSH and LQKENI. The CDR3 coding sequence is TGTGCCAGCTCAGCGACAGGGAATAACGAGCAGTACTTC. Encoded protein: CASSATGNNEQYF.

CDR3 sequence: CASSDYEQFF. The CDR3 nucleotides read TGTGCCAGCAGTGATTATGAGCAGTTCTTC. This chain uses TRBV2 with TRBJ2-1, with D uncertain. CDR1 and CDR2 (germline): SNHLY, FYNNEI. The V and J ends lost 3 bases and 8 bases respectively, with 2 bases between them. This CDR3 comprises 10 residues.

V gene TRBV6-6 combines with J gene TRBJ1-4; unclear D gene. The CDR3 runs to 17 residues. V was pared by 3 bases and J by 8 bases, with 22 bases between. Looked up from germline, CDR1 is MNHNY and CDR2 is SVGAGI (reference sequence). The CDR3 spells CASSYKPVPERNEKLFF. The CDR3 nucleotides are TGTGCCAGCAGTTATAAGCCCGTACCCGAGAGGAACGAAAAACTGTTTTTT.

V usage is TRBV3-1 and J usage is TRBJ2-3, with 9 bases aligning to TRBD2. This CDR3 spans 15 amino acids. Per germline, CDR1 LGHDT and CDR2 YNNKEL (reference sequence). V was clipped by 4 bases and J by 2 bases; unmatched bases: 4. CDR3 coding DNA: TGTGCCAGCAGCCCCCGGACTAGCGCCACAGATACGCAGTATTTT. It is translated as CASSPRTSATDTQYF.

The chain's CDR3 is CASSGPAGAQETQYF. CDR3 DNA: TGTGCCAGCAGCGGACCAGCGGGGGCCCAAGAGACCCAGTACTTC. The gene calls are TRBV9 and TRBJ2-5, with 8 bases lining up with TRBD2. Germline-derived CDR1 and CDR2 are SGDLS and YYNGEE. The CDR3 is made up of 15 amino acids. V dropped 3 bases and J dropped 1; count of bases not matched to a gene: 5.

This clonotype was counted only a few times. The J gene is TRBJ2-5, the V gene TRBV6-1; tentatively, D is TRBD2 (6 bases). The germline CDR1 and CDR2 sequences are MNHNS and SASEGT. The CDR3 consists of 15 residues. V lost 5 bases and J lost 1, with 14 bases in between. The CDR3 DNA is TGTGCCAGCAGTTTTAGTTCGGGACTCCAAGAGACCCAGTACTTC. Its protein product is CASSFSSGLQETQYF.

The V and J genes are TRBV3-1 and TRBJ2-3, with TRBD2 matching 7 bases. Germline trimming cut 4 bases from V and 3 bases from J; bases unmatched to any gene: 7. The germline gives CDR1 LGHDT, CDR2 YNNKEL (reference sequence). The CDR3 extends over 15 amino acids. The CDR3 sequence is CASSRAGKETDTQYF. The CDR3 DNA reads TGTGCCAGCAGCCGAGCGGGGAAGGAAACAGATACGCAGTATTTT.

This clonotype was detected once. The V call is TRBV7-3, the J call TRBJ2-1; 7 positions agree with TRBD2. V lost 4 bases and J lost 5; bases outside the gene matches: 11. CDR3 length: 16 amino acids. Germline assignment: CDR1 SGHTA and CDR2 FQGTGA. CDR3 nucleotides: TGTGCCAGCAGCTCAGCAGGGAGCGGGAACGACAATGAGCAGTTCTTC. Its translation is CASSSAGSGNDNEQFF.

The gene calls are TRBV30 and TRBJ1-1, with TRBD1 matching 10 bases. CDR3 length: 15 residues. Germline V gene data show CDR1 as GTSNPN and CDR2 as SVGIG (reference sequence). V shed 7 bases and J 0 bases; nucleotides not matched to a gene: 8. The CDR3 protein is CASVPGQGLNTEAFF. Written as DNA, the CDR3 is TGTGCCTCCGTCCCGGGACAGGGGCTGAACACTGAAGCTTTCTTT.

This chain links TRBV13 with TRBJ2-1; D is possibly TRBD1 (5 bases). The CDR3 spans 16 residues. V lost 1 base, J lost 4 bases, and 14 bases lay in between. CDR1 and CDR2 (germline): PRHDT, FYEKMQ (reference sequence). CDR3 residues: CASSLEGVWFYNEQFF. CDR3 sequence (DNA): TGTGCCAGCAGCTTAGAAGGGGTTTGGTTTTACAATGAGCAGTTCTTC.

V is TRBV6-5 and J is TRBJ2-5; TRBD2 is a possible D gene (6 bases). The end of the DNA is better explained by TRBJ2-7, so the J call may be wrong. Germline lookup yields CDR1 MNHEY and CDR2 SVGAGI. The CDR3 is 15 residues long. CDR3 coding DNA: TGTGCCAGCAGTCCGGCCTCGCGGGATTCAGTCGAGCAGTACTTC. It translates to CASSPASRDSVEQYF.

The gene calls are TRBV6-6 and TRBJ2-7; 9 bases map to TRBD1. V was clipped by 3 bases and J by 4 bases; unmatched bases: 7. The CDR3 runs 15 residues. Germline V gene sequence: CDR1 MNHNY, CDR2 SVGAGI (reference sequence). CDR3: CASSYRPGQGYEQYF. The CDR3 DNA is TGTGCCAGCAGTTATCGTCCGGGACAGGGATACGAGCAGTACTTC.

This clonotype was observed a few times. The rearrangement links TRBV5-5 to TRBJ2-5, with 8 bases aligning to TRBD1. The germline CDR1 and CDR2 sequences are SGHKS and YYEKEE (reference sequence). With 2 bases clipped from V and 5 bases from J, the junction kept 2 bases outside the gene matches. CDR3 length: 13 amino acids. The DNA of the CDR3 is TGTGCCAGCAGCTTATACAGGGGGGAGACCCAGTACTTC. Translated: CASSLYRGETQYF. The full variable domain, its missing parts supplied by reference TRBV5-5 and TRBJ2-5, is DAGVTQSPTHLIKTRGQQVTLRCSPISGHKSVSWYQQVLGQGPQFIFQYYEKEERGRGNFPDRFSARQFPNYSSELNVNALLLGDSALYLCASSLYRGETQYFGPGTRLLVL.

CDR3 in amino acids: CASTQSGGAGQPQHF. CDR3 nucleotides: TGCGCCAGCACTCAGTCTGGGGGCGCCGGTCAGCCCCAGCATTTT. The rearrangement uses TRBV10-2 and TRBJ1-5, with TRBD1 as a possible D gene (6 bases). Germline CDR1 and CDR2: WSHSY and SAAADI. This CDR3 has 15 amino acids. V was clipped by 7 bases and J by 6 bases, with 19 bases between them.

There are a few counts of this clonotype. This chain links TRBV9 with TRBJ2-3; the D is unclear. Deletions cut 4 bases from V and 4 bases from J, with 7 bases between. This CDR3 region has 12 residues. CDR1 and CDR2 (germline): SGDLS, YYNGEE. The CDR3 is CASSSEPDTQYF. DNA of the CDR3: TGTGCCAGCAGCTCCGAGCCAGATACGCAGTATTTT.

V usage is TRBV20-1 and J usage is TRBJ2-5; TRBD1 matches at 9 bases. The DNA end favors TRBJ2-7, so the J call may be wrong. Per the germline V gene, CDR1 is DFQATT and CDR2 is SNEGSKA (reference sequence). This CDR3 comprises 13 residues. CDR3 in amino acids: CSGEGQGTYEQYF. The CDR3 DNA follows: TGCAGTGGAGAGGGACAGGGAACCTACGAGCAGTACTTC.

The chain links TRBV27 to TRBJ2-7; 11 bases fit TRBD1. The better agreement between TRBJ2-5 and the DNA end casts doubt on the J call. The CDR3 has 15 residues. Germline assignment: CDR1 MNHEY and CDR2 SMNVEV (reference sequence). DNA of the CDR3: TGTGCCAGCAGTCAAAGGACAGGGGGCGCTCAGACCCAGTACTTC. It translates to CASSQRTGGAQTQYF.

This clonotype was seen many times. This chain uses TRBV7-2 with TRBJ2-3; either TRBD1 or TRBD2 may supply D (5 bases each). The germline CDR1 and CDR2 sequences are SGHTA and FQGNSA. V was pared by 5 bases and J by 2 bases, with 17 bases between. The CDR3 is 16 residues long. The CDR3 sequence: CASSPFSFGATDTQYF. CDR3 coding DNA: TGTGCCAGCAGCCCCTTCTCCTTCGGGGCCACAGATACGCAGTATTTT.

Comment on this clonotype: This may be a read error, as it is one base from a much larger clone. V is TRBV12-3 or TRBV12-4 and J is TRBJ2-5; D gene unclear. V shed 3 bases and J shed 4 bases, with 15 bases lying between them. CDR3 size: 15 residues. The CDR3 DNA reads as TGTGCCAGCAGTTTCACCGGGTCCACGGGAGAGACCCAGTACTTC. Protein product: CASSFTGSTGETQYF.

This clonotype has more than one count but fewer than ten. The V and J genes are TRBV6-2 or TRBV6-3 and TRBJ2-3, with 9 bases aligning to TRBD2. Germline loops: CDR1 MNHEY, CDR2 SVGEGT. The CDR3 sequence is 19 residues long. V gave up 5 bases and J gave up 7 bases; unmatched junction bases: 22. CDR3: CASSPQRTSAPGNPYTQYF. DNA for the CDR3: TGTGCCAGCAGTCCCCAGCGGACTAGCGCCCCTGGGAACCCTTATACGCAGTATTTT.

The chain has TRBV7-2 and TRBJ2-4; perhaps TRBD1 as D (5 bases). The CDR3 is made up of 10 amino acids. The V gene's germline CDR1 is SGHTA and CDR2 FQGNSA. CDR3 residues: CEGRANVQYF. CDR3 DNA: TGTGAGGGCAGGGCAAACGTCCAGTACTTC.

The rearrangement links TRBV7-3 to TRBJ2-7; a weak D match, TRBD2 (5 bases). TRBJ2-5 matches the DNA end more closely, so the J call is doubtful. Germline V gene sequence: CDR1 SGHTA, CDR2 FQGTGA. The CDR3 sequence is 17 residues long. In DNA form, the CDR3 reads TGTGCCAGCAGCTTAAGAGTTGGCGGCGGCATTGCGGGGACCCAGTACTTC. This sequence encodes CASSLRVGGGIAGTQYF.

The V gene is TRBV29-1, the J gene TRBJ1-2; perhaps TRBD1 as D (5 bases). Germline V gene lookup returns CDR1 SQVTM and CDR2 ANQGSEA. Trimming removed 5 bases from V and 3 bases from J, with 7 bases in between. CDR3 length equals 11 residues. This CDR3 is CSVLQDYGYTF. For the CDR3, the DNA is TGCAGCGTTTTACAGGACTATGGCTACACCTTC.